A single sample is the source of the 16 T cell receptor beta chains below, sequenced in a study of blood T cell repertoires in COVID-19. TCRdb's table, derived via immunoSEQ multiplex PCR, lists solely in-frame clones and lacks some. The profile shows about 70,000 clones, roughly 77% of them singletons. Sample: peripheral blood. These receptor sequences come from a woman in her seventies with acute or convalescent COVID-19.

V usage is TRBV15 and J usage is TRBJ1-5; a possible D gene is TRBD1 (5 bases). Per germline, CDR1 LNHNV and CDR2 YYDKDF (reference sequence). Trimming stripped 4 bases from V and 6 bases from J, with 25 bases between. The CDR3 covers 18 residues. CDR3 in amino acids: CATSIEAGGTVRRQPQHF. The CDR3, as DNA: TGTGCCACCAGCATTGAGGCGGGCGGGACGGTCCGGCGTCAGCCCCAGCATTTT. Based on the CDR3 plus reference TRBV15 and TRBJ1-5, the full variable domain is DAMVIQNPRYQVTQFGKPVTLSCSQTLNHNVMYWYQQKSSQAPKLLFHYYDKDFNNEADTPDNFQSRRPNTSFCFLDIRSPGLGDTAMYLCATSIEAGGTVRRQPQHFGDGTRLSIL.

V usage is TRBV7-8 and J usage is TRBJ2-3; tentative D call: TRBD2 (6 bases). The CDR3 is made up of 15 amino acids. Germline CDR1 reads SGHVS; CDR2 reads FQNEAQ. Between the trimmed V and J ends, which lost 1 base and 2 bases, there was a span of 10 bases. CDR3 sequence reads: CASSLDGGITDTQYF. Here the CDR3 DNA reads TGTGCCAGCAGCTTAGATGGCGGGATCACAGATACGCAGTATTTT.

The chain links TRBV24-1 to TRBJ2-2; D uncertain. The CDR3 spans 14 residues. The germline V and J ends were trimmed by 3 bases and 6 bases, with 10 bases remaining between them. Germline loops: CDR1 KGHDR, CDR2 SFDVKD. The CDR3 reads CATSDPLFPGELFF. CDR3 bases: TGTGCCACCAGTGATCCTCTGTTCCCCGGGGAGCTGTTTTTT.

In DNA, the CDR3 is TGTGCCAGCAGTTCGCCGGGACAGGGATCTTCTGGGGCCAACGTCCTGACTTTC. Encoded protein: CASSSPGQGSSGANVLTF. The rearrangement links TRBV27 to TRBJ2-6, with 9 bases aligning to TRBD1. The germline V gene encodes CDR1 MNHEY and CDR2 SMNVEV (reference sequence). The CDR3 totals 18 residues. Trimming at V came to 4 bases and at J to 1 base, leaving 8 bases not matched to a gene.

With regard to this clone: The same CDR3 can be traced to other DNA sequences in this sample. The chain couples TRBV5-1 to TRBJ2-1; 7 positions agree with TRBD2. The CDR3 covers 15 residues. Germline assignment: CDR1 SGHRS and CDR2 YFSETQ. The V and J ends lost 5 bases and 0 bases, in that order; junction bases with no gene match: 5. The CDR3 DNA is TGCGCCAGCAGTCTAGCGGCGGACTCCTACAATGAGCAGTTCTTC. It specifies CASSLAADSYNEQFF. Full variable domain (rest looked up from reference TRBV5-1 and TRBJ2-1): KAGVTQTPRYLIKTRGQQVTLSCSPISGHRSVSWYQQTPGQGLQFLFEYFSETQRNKGNFPGRFSGRQFSNSRSEMNVSTLELGDSALYLCASSLAADSYNEQFFGPGTRLTVL.

Worth noting for this clone: A junction boundary mismatches the germline segment, possibly from a read error. The chain uses TRBV18 and TRBJ2-1; maybe TRBD1 (6 bases). CDR3 length: 13 residues. CDR1 and CDR2 from the germline V gene are KGHSH and LQKENI. The chain's CDR3 is CASSRGTGWYQVF. CDR3 sequence (DNA): TGTGCCAGCTCACGTGGCACAGGGTGGTATCAGGTCTTC.

The gene calls are TRBV6-2 or TRBV6-3 and TRBJ2-4; TRBD2 agrees at 9 bases. Germline V gene sequence: CDR1 MNHEY, CDR2 SVGEGT. The CDR3 sequence is 16 residues long. Trimming took 0 bases from V and 9 from J; bases not matched to a gene: 9. Here the CDR3 reads CASSYSGGGALGIQYF. CDR3 coding DNA: TGTGCCAGCAGTTACTCGGGCGGGGGGGCCTTAGGCATTCAGTACTTC.

The genes are TRBV3-1 (or the pseudogene TRBV3-2) and TRBJ2-7, with D perhaps TRBD2 (5 bases). This CDR3 is 14 amino acids long. Germline CDR1 is LGHDT and CDR2 is YNNKEL (reference sequence). The V end was cut by 1 base, the J end by 2 bases, with 9 bases between. This chain's CDR3 is CASSQGGFTYEQYF. The CDR3 DNA reads TGTGCCAGCAGCCAAGGCGGGTTCACCTACGAGCAGTACTTC.

This clone has just a few counts. V is TRBV6-2 or TRBV6-3 and J is TRBJ1-4; D unresolved. V shed 0 bases and J shed 8 bases, with 10 bases lying between them. CDR1 MNHEY and CDR2 SVGEGT come from the germline V gene. The CDR3 is made up of 14 amino acids. The DNA for the CDR3 is TGTGCCAGCAGTTACTCGATTGAGGCAGAAAAACTGTTTTTT. Translated: CASSYSIEAEKLFF.

The J gene is TRBJ1-1, the V gene TRBV5-4; maybe TRBD1 (5 bases). V was trimmed by 2 bases and J by 8 bases, leaving 13 bases between them. CDR3 size: 13 residues. Germline CDR1 reads SGHNT; CDR2 reads YYREEE (reference sequence). CDR3 in DNA: TGTGCCAGCAGCTTACAAGGGGCCTTCGAAGCTTTCTTT. This sequence encodes CASSLQGAFEAFF.

The J gene is TRBJ1-2, the V gene TRBV3-1 (or the pseudogene TRBV3-2); D is unresolved. The germline V gene has CDR1 LGHDT and CDR2 YNNKEL (reference sequence). The CDR3 is made up of 13 amino acids. The V end lost 4 bases, the J end lost 2 bases, and 8 bases lay between the germline ends. The CDR3: CASSLQRNYGYTF. For the CDR3, the DNA is TGTGCCAGCAGCCTTCAGAGGAACTATGGCTACACCTTC.

CDR3: CASVTGLTYEQYF. In nucleotides, the CDR3 is TGTGCCAGCGTGACAGGGTTAACCTACGAGCAGTACTTC. The chain is built from TRBV21-1 and TRBJ2-7; no check of the table's D call, TRBD1, against the DNA was made. TRBV21-1 is annotated as a pseudogene. There are 13 residues in the CDR3.

This chain uses TRBV20-1 with TRBJ2-1, with unresolved D. The germline V and J ends were trimmed by 3 bases and 0 bases, with 9 bases remaining between them. CDR1 and CDR2 (germline): DFQATT, SNEGSKA (reference sequence). CDR3 size: 14 residues. CDR3 loop: CSASVKSSYNEQFF. The CDR3 DNA reads TGCAGTGCTAGTGTCAAGAGCTCCTACAATGAGCAGTTCTTC.

J is TRBJ1-1 and V is TRBV20-1, with no clear D. V dropped 3 bases and J dropped 1 base, with 6 bases sitting between them. The CDR3 sequence is 12 residues long. Germline V lookup: CDR1 DFQATT, CDR2 SNEGSKA (reference sequence). The CDR3, as DNA: TGCAGTGCTAGTGTTCGGAACACTGAAGCTTTCTTT. It is translated as CSASVRNTEAFF.

This clone was detected once. The gene calls are TRBV30 and TRBJ1-5; TRBD1 agrees at 10 bases. The germline CDR1 and CDR2 sequences are GTSNPN and SVGIG (reference sequence). V dropped 2 bases and J dropped 5; count of bases not matched to a gene: 9. The CDR3 contains 16 residues. CDR3: CAWSPFGTGVDQPQHF. DNA of the CDR3: TGTGCCTGGAGTCCCTTCGGGACAGGGGTCGATCAGCCCCAGCATTTT.

CDR3 in amino acids: CAGSGSRYNEQFF. The DNA for the CDR3 is TGTGCCGGTAGCGGGAGCCGCTACAATGAGCAGTTCTTC. The rearrangement uses TRBV6-5 and TRBJ2-1; 9 nucleotides match TRBD2. The germline gives CDR1 MNHEY, CDR2 SVGAGI. V shed 11 bases and J 3 bases; nucleotides not matched to a gene: 5. The CDR3 loop spans 13 amino acids.